The T cell receptor beta chain described here comes from a study of diagnostic markers for celiac disease (dated by TCRdb to the early 2020s). A remark on this clonotype: This receptor's antigen is unknown.

The instrument was an Illumina MiSeq. Once TCRdb had reprocessed the reads, it stored one entry per CDR3 protein sequence and supplied no DNA. The sample has 3,500 to 4,500 distinct CDR3 sequences on record. Of the sample, 9% to 10% falls within the top ten clones. This clonotype was sampled from a human donor. This table probably holds off-target reads from a library built for another chain. Sequencing was carried out using either unsorted cells or a sorted T cell fraction (not recorded which).

The CDR3 region has the sequence CASSSGTSPLYGYTF. The chain joins TRBV7-9 to TRBJ1-2; TCRdb's D call, TRBD1, is unchecked because there is no DNA. In the germline V gene (reference sequence), CDR1 corresponds to SEHNR and CDR2 to FQNEAQ. The CDR3 covers 15 residues, taking in both the cysteine and the phenylalanine. DNA is not on record. The CDR3, completed at both ends by the reference TRBV7-9 and TRBJ1-2 genes, gives the full variable domain DTGVSQNPRHKITKRGQNVTFRCDPISEHNRLYWYRQTLGQGPEFLTYFQNEAQLEKSRLLSDRFSAERPKGSFSTLEIQRTEQGDSAMYLCASSSGTSPLYGYTFGSGTRLTVV.